This T cell receptor (beta chain) was documented in a study of control samples from healthy donors and cancer patients (dated by TCRdb to about 2020). Preparation of the library involved the immunoSEQ multiplex PCR assay. The table was pulled from immuneACCESS by TCRdb, which kept in-frame rearrangements only. Such tables lose some clones; where checked, under half of the loss comes from unresolved V genes, and the rest has no known cause. Recorded for this sample are 200,000 or so clones; just under 95% of them occurred a single time. The ten top clones hold about 1.6% of the sample. In the case of this clone: The clone's antigen remains unknown. Base qualities are missing; no much larger clone stands one base away.

Based on the germline V gene, the CDR1 and CDR2 sequences are MDHEN and SYDVKM. Trimming removed 3 bases from V and 0 bases from J, leaving 9 bases between the germline ends. Measured from the cysteine to the phenylalanine, the CDR3 is 15 residues long. This entry keeps only the CDR3 DNA: 45 bases, framed from base 1. This clonotype originated in a man aged 50 to 59 in good health. The sample consisted of blood. The rearrangement joined TRBV28 to TRBJ1-5; too little of a D gene remains to name it. The CDR3 protein: CASSLRTISNQPQHF. In nucleotide form, the sequence is TGTGCCAGCAGTTTGAGGACCATTAGCAATCAGCCCCAGCATTTT. Here the CDR3 is joined to the reference TRBV28 and TRBJ1-5 genes, and the full variable domain is: DVKVTQSSRYLVKRTGEKVFLECVQDMDHENMFWYRQDPGLGLRLIYFSYDVKMKEKGDIPEGYSVSREKKERFSLILESASTNQTSMYLCASSLRTISNQPQHFGDGTRLSIL.